This is a list of T cell receptor beta chains from one sample in a study of beta chain features in type 1 diabetes. Using immunoSEQ multiplex PCR, the repertoire was profiled, and TCRdb retains in-frame clones only, with some absent. The data show more than 250,000 clones, 20% seen once. The specimen sequenced was naive CD4+ T cells from blood. All receptors derive from a woman in her thirties or forties with type 1 diabetes. CDR3s include the opening cysteine and the closing phenylalanine or tryptophan. The D gene is left open where the match is weak. Clone size, where shown, is once, few, many, or a class for clones that have expanded.

V gene	D gene	J gene	clone size	CDR3 protein	CDR3 DNA
TRBV18	-	TRBJ2-3	few	CASSTYRELSTDTQYF	TGTGCCAGCTCGACATACAGGGAACTAAGCACAGATACGCAGTATTTT
TRBV4-1	TRBD2	TRBJ2-7	-	CASSLGTTSYEQYF	TGCGCCAGCAGCCTCGGGACTACCTCCTACGAGCAGTACTTC
TRBV6-5	-	TRBJ1-1	-	CASSYRGRDNTEAFF	TGTGCCAGCAGTTACCGCGGGAGGGATAACACTGAAGCTTTCTTT
TRBV7-9	-	TRBJ2-7	-	CASSLASGTYEQYF	TGTGCCAGCAGCTTAGCCAGCGGTACCTACGAGCAGTACTTC
TRBV7-9	-	TRBJ2-1	-	CASISESSYNEQFF	TGTGCCAGCATATCCGAGAGCTCCTACAATGAGCAGTTCTTC
TRBV5-1	-	TRBJ1-5	-	CASSPDTRAGAQHF	TGCGCCAGCAGCCCAGACACCCGGGCGGGGGCCCAGCATTTT
TRBV4-3	-	TRBJ2-5	few	CASSQVRPTETQYF	TGCGCCAGCAGCCAAGTGAGGCCCACTGAGACCCAGTACTTC
TRBV6-1	-	TRBJ1-1	-	CASTLGPAMNTEAFF	TGTGCCAGCACCCTTGGGCCGGCCATGAACACTGAAGCTTTCTTT
TRBV28	TRBD2	TRBJ2-7	-	CATTGGFDEQYF	TGTGCCACCACGGGGGGGTTCGACGAGCAGTACTTC
TRBV25-1	-	TRBJ2-5	few	CASSEVGGWGETQYF	TGTGCCAGCAGTGAAGTAGGAGGGTGGGGAGAGACCCAGTACTTC
TRBV7-9	TRBD2	TRBJ2-2	-	CASGTSGNTGELFF	TGTGCCAGTGGAACTAGCGGGAACACCGGGGAGCTGTTTTTT
TRBV28	TRBD2	TRBJ2-1	-	CASRGLAGFNEQFF	TGTGCCAGCAGGGGACTAGCGGGGTTCAATGAGCAGTTCTTC
TRBV29-1	TRBD1	TRBJ1-1	few	CSVFSRDRGTEAFF	TGCAGCGTCTTTAGTCGGGACAGAGGAACTGAAGCTTTCTTT
TRBV9	TRBD1	TRBJ1-2	-	CASSAGTGDGYTF	TGTGCCAGCAGCGCCGGGACAGGGGATGGCTACACCTTC
TRBV2	-	TRBJ2-3	-	CASSEGTQRRVDTQYF	TGTGCCAGCAGTGAAGGGACCCAGCGGCGGGTAGATACGCAGTATTTT
TRBV5-1	-	TRBJ2-1	-	CASSDQAGEREQFF	TGCGCCAGCAGCGACCAGGCCGGGGAGCGTGAGCAGTTCTTC
TRBV30	TRBD2	TRBJ2-2	-	CAWSEGLVPGELFF	TGTGCCTGGAGTGAGGGACTAGTGCCCGGGGAGCTGTTTTTT
TRBV20-1	-	TRBJ1-1	-	CSAIPSAEAFF	TGCAGTGCCATACCCAGCGCTGAAGCTTTCTTT
TRBV28	-	TRBJ1-1	-	CASSPGGWNTEAFF	TGTGCCAGCAGCCCCGGGGGGTGGAACACTGAAGCTTTCTTT
TRBV4-1	TRBD1	TRBJ2-4	few	CASSQSPAGDRAMNIQYF	TGCGCCAGCAGCCAATCTCCCGCGGGGGACAGGGCGATGAACATTCAGTACTTC
TRBV6-5	TRBD2	TRBJ2-1	-	CASRERGSYNEQFF	TGTGCCAGCAGGGAGCGGGGATCCTACAATGAGCAGTTCTTC
TRBV19	-	TRBJ1-2	-	CASSIVGGNYGYTF	TGTGCCAGTAGTATCGTCGGCGGGAACTATGGCTACACCTTC
TRBV19	TRBD1	TRBJ1-5	-	CASSGTGGRQPQHF	TGTGCCAGTAGTGGGACAGGGGGCAGGCAGCCCCAGCATTTT
TRBV4-2	-	TRBJ1-2	-	CASSHRDKDGYTF	TGTGCCAGCAGCCACCGGGACAAAGACGGCTACACCTTC
TRBV9	TRBD1	TRBJ1-1	-	CASSADRPNTEAFF	TGTGCCAGCAGCGCGGACAGGCCGAACACTGAAGCTTTCTTT
TRBV11-2	-	TRBJ2-3	few	CASSFERDFTQYF	TGTGCCAGCAGCTTCGAGAGGGACTTCACGCAGTATTTT
TRBV29-1	-	TRBJ2-3	-	CSVSRGPGDTQYF	TGCAGCGTTTCCCGAGGGCCCGGAGATACGCAGTATTTT
TRBV7-9	TRBD1	TRBJ1-1	-	CASSLEGSGTANTEAFF	TGTGCCAGCAGCTTAGAAGGTTCCGGGACAGCGAACACTGAAGCTTTCTTT
TRBV27	TRBD2	TRBJ2-1	-	CASRPSLAGVNNEQFF	TGTGCCAGCAGGCCTTCCCTAGCGGGGGTAAACAATGAGCAGTTCTTC
TRBV18	-	TRBJ1-2	few	CASSPRQVNYGYTF	TGTGCCAGCTCACCTCGACAGGTTAACTATGGCTACACCTTC
TRBV9	-	TRBJ1-4	-	CASSLPGPTGEKLFF	TGTGCCAGCAGCCTCCCAGGGCCAACAGGTGAAAAACTGTTTTTT
TRBV5-6	-	TRBJ1-2	once	CASSPGELRHYGYTF	TGTGCCAGCAGCCCTGGGGAGTTGAGGCACTATGGCTACACCTTC
TRBV2	-	TRBJ1-4	once	CASGFSSAKLFF	TGTGCCAGCGGGTTTTCCAGCGCAAAACTGTTTTTT
TRBV5-4	-	TRBJ1-1	few	CASSSQEEAFF	TGTGCCAGCAGCTCACAGGAAGAAGCTTTCTTT
TRBV11-2	-	TRBJ1-4	-	CASSLDSRGEKLFF	TGTGCCAGCAGCTTAGACAGTAGGGGGGAAAAACTGTTTTTT
TRBV30	TRBD1	TRBJ1-1	-	CAWIPGTGPNTEAFF	TGTGCCTGGATCCCCGGGACAGGGCCGAACACTGAAGCTTTCTTT
TRBV7-2	TRBD2	TRBJ2-1	few	CASSTTSGSADEQFF	TGTGCCAGCAGCACTACTAGCGGGAGTGCGGATGAGCAGTTCTTC
TRBV9	TRBD1	TRBJ1-4	-	CASSSRGGRPEKLFF	TGTGCCAGCAGCTCCCGAGGGGGCAGGCCTGAAAAACTGTTTTTT
TRBV5-4	-	TRBJ2-4	-	CASSPWTTLAKNIQYF	TGTGCCAGCAGCCCATGGACTACCCTAGCCAAAAACATTCAGTACTTC
TRBV15	-	TRBJ1-5	-	CATSRAGQGQPQHF	TGTGCCACCAGCAGGGCAGGCCAGGGGCAGCCCCAGCATTTT
TRBV28	TRBD2	TRBJ2-1	-	CASNPSGLWDEQFF	TGTGCCAGCAACCCCTCGGGACTATGGGATGAGCAGTTCTTC
TRBV18	-	TRBJ2-3	few	CASSPPSLGTDTQYF	TGTGCCAGCTCACCACCTAGCTTAGGCACAGATACGCAGTATTTT
TRBV25-1	-	TRBJ1-1	few	CASRRDTKNTEAFF	TGTGCCAGCAGGAGGGACACGAAGAACACTGAAGCTTTCTTT
TRBV13	-	TRBJ1-3	-	CASSLEGSGNTIYF	TGTGCCAGCAGCTTAGAGGGGTCTGGAAACACCATATATTTT
TRBV30	-	TRBJ2-2	-	CAHSIWLNTGELFF	TGTGCCCACAGCATTTGGCTGAACACCGGGGAGCTGTTTTTT
TRBV25-1	TRBD1	TRBJ1-5	few	CASSRTGGNQPQHF	TGTGCCAGCAGTCGGACAGGGGGCAATCAGCCCCAGCATTTT
TRBV18	TRBD1	TRBJ2-7	-	CASSPPKTGGYEQYF	TGTGCCAGCTCACCACCTAAGACAGGGGGCTACGAGCAGTACTTC
TRBV19	-	TRBJ1-2	-	CASTLGGVYGYTF	TGTGCCAGTACCCTAGGGGGAGTCTATGGCTACACCTTC
TRBV29-1	-	TRBJ2-4	-	CSGVPPAGNIQYF	TGCAGCGGTGTCCCTCCGGCGGGAAACATTCAGTACTTC
TRBV18	-	TRBJ2-5	few	CASSPQTVQETQYF	TGTGCCAGCTCACCACAAACAGTCCAAGAGACCCAGTACTTC
TRBV9	-	TRBJ1-2	-	CASSTVGESLGTF	TGTGCCAGCAGCACAGTCGGCGAGAGCCTCGGAACCTTC
TRBV6-5	-	TRBJ1-2	-	CASTSTGLGYGYTF	TGTGCCAGCACCTCGACGGGGTTGGGCTATGGCTACACCTTC
TRBV28	TRBD1	TRBJ2-3	-	CASSWGQFTDTQYF	TGTGCCAGCAGTTGGGGACAGTTCACAGATACGCAGTATTTT
TRBV9	TRBD2	TRBJ2-5	-	CASSIGTSGDQETQYF	TGTGCCAGCAGCATCGGGACTAGCGGGGACCAAGAGACCCAGTACTTC
TRBV30	-	TRBJ2-6	-	CASTSGAGANVLTF	TGTGCCAGTACTTCAGGGGCTGGGGCCAACGTCCTGACTTTC
TRBV30	TRBD1	TRBJ1-2	few	CAWGTGNYGYTF	TGTGCCTGGGGGACAGGGAACTATGGCTACACCTTC
TRBV6-5	-	TRBJ2-3	-	CASRQSTDTQYF	TGTGCCAGCAGACAGAGCACAGATACGCAGTATTTT